These T cell receptor beta chains were read from a single sample in a study of human T cells and chemical hapten exposure. TCRdb used MiXCR to reprocess the RACE reads, holding one entry per CDR3 protein. Altogether around 330,000 distinct CDR3 sequences are present, roughly 6% being singletons, with the ten largest covering about 8.2%. Sequenced here: whole blood, sampled in connection with sensitization to the hapten diphenylcyclopropenone (DPC). All receptors come from a woman under 30 with alopecia areata. Some clones in this sample may be carry-over from other donors' samples. Both conserved end residues are part of each CDR3. D genes are given only for firm matches. Part of the rows lack a size; the others show once, few, many or a class for expanded clones.

d_call	v_call	j_call	clone_size	cdr3_aa	cdr3_nt
TRBD2	TRBV7-9	TRBJ2-5	few	CASSPGLAGGNYQETQYF	TGTGCCAGCAGCCCGGGACTAGCGGGGGGTAATTACCAAGAGACCCAGTACTTC
NA	TRBV7-2	TRBJ1-6	few	CASSLADYNSPLHF	TGTGCCAGCAGCTTAGCTGACTATAATTCACCCCTCCACTTT
NA	TRBV12-3/TRBV12-4	TRBJ1-2	few	CASRGGGPNYGYTF	TGTGCCAGCAGGGGCGGGGGCCCGAACTATGGCTACACCTTC
TRBD2	TRBV7-2	TRBJ2-3	few	CASSARLAGNQADTQYF	TGTGCCAGCAGCGCGAGGCTAGCGGGGAATCAGGCAGATACGCAGTATTTT
NA	TRBV7-2	TRBJ1-6	few	CASSRSRVGGLRNSPLHF	TGTGCCAGCAGCCGATCCCGCGTGGGGGGTCTACGGAATTCACCCCTCCACTTT
NA	TRBV7-2	TRBJ1-6	few	CASSFEPGPGSGSPLHF	TGTGCCAGCAGCTTTGAGCCAGGGCCCGGGTCGGGTTCACCCCTCCACTTT
TRBD1	TRBV7-8	TRBJ1-5	many	CASSIGTDYSNQPQHF	TGTGCCAGCAGCATCGGGACAGATTATAGCAATCAGCCCCAGCATTTT
TRBD2	TRBV4-2	TRBJ2-3	many	CASSDGRLAGGSDTQYF	TGTGCCAGCAGCGACGGGAGACTAGCGGGGGGTTCGGATACGCAGTATTTT
NA	TRBV29-1	TRBJ1-1	NA	CGVGGVPFMNTEAFF	TGCGGCGTTGGGGGGGTCCCCTTTATGAACACTGAAGCTTTCTTT
NA	TRBV10-3	TRBJ1-2	NA	CAISESLAGHGYTF	TGTGCCATCAGTGAGTCTTTAGCTGGGCATGGCTACACCTTC
NA	TRBV4-3	TRBJ1-6	many	CASSLTSSYNSPLHF	TGCGCCAGCAGCTTGACCAGCTCCTATAATTCACCCCTCCACTTT
TRBD2	TRBV7-9	TRBJ2-3	NA	CASSLFPSSGVVTDTQYF	TGTGCCAGCAGCTTATTCCCGTCTAGCGGGGTGGTGACAGATACGCAGTATTTT
TRBD1	TRBV7-2	TRBJ1-2	NA	CASSLDYNRGRHYGYTF	TGTGCCAGCAGCTTAGACTACAACAGGGGGCGTCACTATGGCTACACCTTC
NA	TRBV3-1	TRBJ1-1	NA	CASNTQGGNTEAFF	TGTGCCAGCAATACACAGGGCGGGAACACTGAAGCTTTCTTT
NA	TRBV6-1	TRBJ1-6	NA	CASSEAYRSYNSPLHF	TGTGCCAGCAGTGAAGCGTACAGATCCTATAATTCACCCCTCCACTTT
NA	TRBV20-1	TRBJ2-5	NA	CSAQGWTQETQYF	TGCAGTGCCCAGGGCTGGACCCAAGAGACCCAGTACTTC